This T cell receptor (beta chain) appears in the sequencing data of a study of graft-versus-host responses after intestinal transplantation. The wider study: Transplants given to recipients were multivisceral, liver-intestinal, or isolated intestinal.

As for this clone: Its specificity is unknown.

Clones were read by immunoSEQ multiplex PCR, and TCRdb kept only the in-frame ones, dropping some. Here the sample spans about 39,000 clones, 90% to 95% being singletons. V was cut by 0 bases and J by 0 bases, with 7 bases left in between. Per the germline V gene, CDR1 is SGHRS and CDR2 is YFSETQ. The length of the CDR3 is 14 residues. The receptor's source is a human donor who was the organ donor for an intestinal transplant. The sequenced sample was unstimulated CD8+ T cells sorted from spleen or lymph node cells, obtained before transplant. The chain employs TRBV5-1 and TRBJ2-7; no clear D gene. CDR3 amino acids: CASSLGTDSYEQYF. The CDR3 DNA reads TGCGCCAGCAGCTTGGGGACGGACTCCTACGAGCAGTACTTC.